Below, one TCR beta chain is given with its context. The sample belongs to a study of blood T cell repertoires in COVID-19. Produced via immunoSEQ multiplex PCR; TCRdb's table is partial and in-frame only. Of 410,000 or so clones detected, 75% to 90% appear once; the ten largest clones hold about 1.6%. The germline V gene has CDR1 MGHRA and CDR2 YSYEKL. The CDR3 is 14 amino acids. Trimming removed 1 base at V and 4 bases at J, with 11 bases between. This receptor was obtained from a woman aged 40 to 49 with COVID-19, enrolled during active disease. Material: peripheral blood. V is TRBV4-1 and J is TRBJ2-7; D may be TRBD1 (5 bases). CDR3 DNA sequence: TGCGCCAGCAGCCAAGTAGGGGCAACGTACGAGCAGTACTTC. Translation: CASSQVGATYEQYF.